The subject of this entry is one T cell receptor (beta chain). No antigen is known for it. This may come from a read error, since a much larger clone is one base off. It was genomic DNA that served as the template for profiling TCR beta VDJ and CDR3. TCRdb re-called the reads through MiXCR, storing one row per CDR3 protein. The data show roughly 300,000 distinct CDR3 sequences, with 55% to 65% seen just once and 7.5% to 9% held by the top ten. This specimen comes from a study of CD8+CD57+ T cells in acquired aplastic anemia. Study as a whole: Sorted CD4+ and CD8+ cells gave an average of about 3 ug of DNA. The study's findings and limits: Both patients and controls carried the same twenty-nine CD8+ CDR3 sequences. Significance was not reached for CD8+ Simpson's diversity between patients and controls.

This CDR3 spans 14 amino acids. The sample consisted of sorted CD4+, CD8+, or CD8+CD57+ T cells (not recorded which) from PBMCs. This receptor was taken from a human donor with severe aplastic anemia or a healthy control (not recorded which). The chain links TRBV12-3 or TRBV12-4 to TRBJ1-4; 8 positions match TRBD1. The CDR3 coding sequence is TGTGCCAGCAGTCCAGGGGGCTCGGTTGAAAGACTGTTTTTT. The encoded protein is CASSPGGSVERLFF.